Listed below are T cell receptor beta chains from one sample, sequenced in a study of blood T cell repertoires in COVID-19. Profiled with immunoSEQ multiplex PCR; TCRdb holds only in-frame clones, not every one. The sample consists of under 150,000 clones, less than 90% of them appearing once. The specimen sequenced was peripheral blood. The receptors were sampled from a man between 65 and 85 years old with acute or convalescent COVID-19. The CDR3 runs from the conserved cysteine through the conserved F or W. Each record gives: J gene, V gene, CDR3 protein.

TRBJ1-1 | TRBV11-2 | CASSRTGVGEAFF
TRBJ1-5 | TRBV7-7 | CASSFPGTGNQPQHF
TRBJ2-1 | TRBV11-2 | CASSLDLVGTNEQFF
TRBJ1-3 | TRBV2 | CASSGQGPSSGNTIYF
TRBJ1-2 | TRBV19 | CASSLSSGFYGYTF
TRBJ2-7 | TRBV7-9 | CASSLLGGGHEQYF
TRBJ1-5 | TRBV2 | CASSESSGGREPQHF
TRBJ2-1 | TRBV6-5 | CASSRTGSSYNEQFF
TRBJ1-5 | TRBV18 | CASSPYTGQPQHF
TRBJ1-4 | TRBV6-6 | CASSYGGEGAEKLFF
TRBJ2-7 | TRBV20-1 | CSASSTSGGWNEQYF
TRBJ1-6 | TRBV7-9 | CASSLRQEDSPLHF
TRBJ2-3 | TRBV12-5 | CASGFSGDVAGGPIYRTQYF
TRBJ1-5 | TRBV18 | CASSARDINQPQHF
TRBJ2-3 | TRBV6-5 | CASRSGGAGDTQYF
TRBJ1-3 | TRBV9 | CASSGSGQGAGNTIYF
TRBJ1-2 | TRBV3-1/TRBV3-2 | CASSPPGQGAYGYTF
TRBJ2-2 | TRBV4-1 | CASSQQGWDTGELFF
TRBJ1-1 | TRBV6-1 | CASSEDRGGTEAFF
TRBJ2-1 | TRBV6-4 | CASSEEASSYNEQFF
TRBJ2-5 | TRBV3-1/TRBV3-2 | CASSLRETQYF
TRBJ2-3 | TRBV5-1 | CASSLDPGSTDTQYF
TRBJ2-3 | TRBV5-6 | CASSLLTGRTDTQYF
TRBJ1-1 | TRBV12-3/TRBV12-4 | CASSFSATEAFF
TRBJ2-1 | TRBV15 | CATSRGRYNEQFF
TRBJ2-2 | TRBV1 | CTSSLAGGPGTGELFF
TRBJ1-2 | TRBV5-6 | CASSPDRAYYGYTF
TRBJ2-7 | TRBV3-1/TRBV3-2 | CASSQPTGAEQYF
TRBJ1-1 | TRBV28 | CASHSDTEAFF
TRBJ2-2 | TRBV3-1/TRBV3-2 | CASAQYRTSGGTGELFF
TRBJ1-5 | TRBV3-1/TRBV3-2 | CASSDRGRVQPQHF
TRBJ1-1 | TRBV6-5 | CASSYSRGMNTEAFF
TRBJ2-7 | TRBV7-9 | CASSRDTPYEQYF
TRBJ2-4 | TRBV5-1 | CASSSYSGVENIQYF
TRBJ1-6 | TRBV2 | CASMSDNSPLHF
TRBJ2-1 | TRBV2 | CASSGGRAYNEQFF
TRBJ1-4 | TRBV7-2 | CASSLRGSANEKLFF
TRBJ1-2 | TRBV4-1 | CASSHRDRSNYGYTF
TRBJ2-7 | TRBV19 | CASTRGRDRGSYEQYF
TRBJ2-5 | TRBV29-1 | CSVNRVIQETQYF
TRBJ1-5 | TRBV10-2 | CASSEPRSHRNQPQHF
TRBJ1-1 | TRBV6-5 | CASALPGAGAAEAFF
TRBJ2-2 | TRBV24-1 | CATSDAPGQGDTGELFF
TRBJ1-3 | TRBV18 | CASSRAGSAGNTIYF
TRBJ2-1 | TRBV11-2 | CASNPGTTPLHEQFF
TRBJ1-2 | TRBV6-5 | CASSYSGQGNYGYTF
TRBJ1-5 | TRBV3-1/TRBV3-2 | CASSQGQSNQPQHF
TRBJ2-5 | TRBV5-8 | CASSLEGAGGETQYF
TRBJ1-5 | TRBV4-1 | CASSQESREGQPQHF
TRBJ1-1 | TRBV5-4 | CASRQGQGWTEAFF
TRBJ1-2 | TRBV10-3 | CAISPGGGTRGYTF